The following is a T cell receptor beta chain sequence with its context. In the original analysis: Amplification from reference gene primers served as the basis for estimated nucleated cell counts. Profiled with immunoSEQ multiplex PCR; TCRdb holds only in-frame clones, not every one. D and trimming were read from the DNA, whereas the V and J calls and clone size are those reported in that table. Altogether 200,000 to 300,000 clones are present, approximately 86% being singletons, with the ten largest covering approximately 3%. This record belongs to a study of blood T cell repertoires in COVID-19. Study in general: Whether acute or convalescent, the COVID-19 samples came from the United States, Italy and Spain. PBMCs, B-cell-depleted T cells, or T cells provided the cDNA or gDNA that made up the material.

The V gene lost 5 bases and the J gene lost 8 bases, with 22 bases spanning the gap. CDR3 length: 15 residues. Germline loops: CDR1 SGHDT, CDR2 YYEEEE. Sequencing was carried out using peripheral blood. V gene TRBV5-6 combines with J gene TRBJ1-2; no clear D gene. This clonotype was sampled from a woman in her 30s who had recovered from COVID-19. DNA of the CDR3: TGTGCCAGCAGACAACTAGGCGCACCCAGGTTAGGCTACACCTTC. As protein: CASRQLGAPRLGYTF.